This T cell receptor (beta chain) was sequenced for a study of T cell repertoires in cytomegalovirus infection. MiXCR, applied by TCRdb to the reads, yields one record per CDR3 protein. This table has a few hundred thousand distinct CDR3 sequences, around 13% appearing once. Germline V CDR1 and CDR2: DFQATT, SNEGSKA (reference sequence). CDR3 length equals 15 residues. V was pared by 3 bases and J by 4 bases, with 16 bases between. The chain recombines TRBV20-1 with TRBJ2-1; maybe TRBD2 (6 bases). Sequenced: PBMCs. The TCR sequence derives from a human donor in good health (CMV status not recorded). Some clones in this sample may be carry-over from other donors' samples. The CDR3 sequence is CSARNRDSAYNEQFF. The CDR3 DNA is TGCAGTGCTAGGAACCGGGACTCTGCGTACAATGAGCAGTTCTTC.